This T cell receptor (beta chain) was retrieved from a study of blood T cell repertoires in COVID-19. Original analysis: Using reference gene primer amplification, nucleated cell counts were estimated. Repertoires were generated with immunoSEQ multiplex PCR, while TCRdb's copy carries only in-frame clones and drops some. Clonal size and the V and J genes are those of that table, whereas D and trimming came from the DNA. The sample holds 130,000 or so clones, 81% seen once. This clone was seen just once. The CDR3 is 15 amino acids. Germline trimming cut 5 bases from V and 8 bases from J; bases unmatched to any gene: 14. Germline V lookup: CDR1 MDHEN, CDR2 SYDVKM.

The clonotype comes from an older woman with active or convalescent COVID-19. The sample taken for sequencing was peripheral blood. This rearrangement joins TRBV28 to TRBJ1-2, with 7 positions matching TRBD1. DNA for the CDR3: TGTGCCAGCAGTCTCCCCAACGACAGGGTTGGCGGCTACACCTTC. This encodes CASSLPNDRVGGYTF.